This is a list of T cell receptor beta chains from one sample in a study of T cell responses to AZD1222 COVID-19 vaccine. Some clones are missing from TCRdb's copy, which holds only in-frame ones; the method was immunoSEQ multiplex PCR. The sample contains some 130,000 clones, around 84% of which appear only once. This sample comprised peripheral blood, obtained on day 0 of AZD1222 vaccination. All receptors come from an adult in good health. Both conserved end residues are part of each CDR3. The D gene is left open where the match is weak. Rows may omit the clone size; those that give it use once, few, many or a size class.

V gene	D gene	J gene	CDR3 length	clone size	CDR3 protein	CDR3 DNA
TRBV3-1/TRBV3-2	.	TRBJ1-3	16	.	CASSQGNSVSGNTIYF	TGTGCCAGCAGCCAAGGGAACAGCGTTTCTGGAAACACCATATATTTT
TRBV5-1	TRBD1	TRBJ2-3	14	.	CASSLGQATDTQYF	TGCGCCAGCAGCCTAGGACAGGCCACAGATACGCAGTATTTT
TRBV27	.	TRBJ1-5	14	.	CASSRTASNQPQHF	TGTGCCAGCAGTCGGACAGCGAGCAATCAGCCCCAGCATTTT
TRBV28	.	TRBJ1-1	14	.	CASRRDSLNTEAFF	TGTGCCAGCAGACGCGACAGCCTGAACACTGAAGCTTTCTTT
TRBV7-8	TRBD1	TRBJ1-2	15	.	CASSLAETGGYGYTF	TGTGCCAGCAGCTTAGCGGAGACAGGGGGTTATGGCTACACCTTC
TRBV29-1	.	TRBJ1-2	12	.	CSVEDLGWGYTF	TGCAGCGTTGAAGATCTGGGCTGGGGCTACACCTTC
TRBV7-8	TRBD1	TRBJ1-2	14	.	CASSQIQGAYGYTF	TGTGCCAGCAGCCAGATACAGGGGGCCTATGGCTACACCTTC
TRBV7-9	.	TRBJ2-5	13	.	CASSLHGQETQYF	TGTGCCAGCAGCTTACACGGGCAAGAGACCCAGTACTTC
TRBV7-2	TRBD1	TRBJ1-2	18	.	CASSLDSGTGAVRYGYTF	TGTGCCAGCAGCTTAGACTCCGGGACAGGGGCCGTTCGCTATGGCTACACCTTC
TRBV3-1/TRBV3-2	.	TRBJ2-1	16	once	CASSQGGLFSYNEQFF	TGTGCCAGCAGCCAAGGTGGACTGTTCTCCTACAATGAGCAGTTCTTC
TRBV28	TRBD1	TRBJ1-5	15	.	CASSLPGQSNQPQHF	TGTGCCAGCAGTCTCCCGGGACAGTCCAATCAGCCCCAGCATTTT
TRBV11-2	TRBD1	TRBJ1-1	14	.	CASSLQGANTEAFF	TGTGCCAGCAGCTTACAGGGGGCGAACACTGAAGCTTTCTTT
TRBV28	.	TRBJ2-2	14	.	CATTSGADTGELFF	TGTGCCACCACCTCGGGGGCGGACACCGGGGAGCTGTTTTTT
TRBV18	.	TRBJ1-5	15	.	CASSPGREDAQPQHF	TGTGCCAGCTCACCGGGGAGGGAAGACGCTCAGCCCCAGCATTTT
TRBV5-1	.	TRBJ1-6	15	.	CASSLYAQDNSPLHF	TGCGCCAGCAGCTTGTACGCACAGGATAATTCACCCCTCCACTTT
TRBV27	TRBD1	TRBJ1-6	19	.	CASSLRSGGVSGGFSPLHF	TGTGCCAGCAGTTTAAGAAGTGGCGGGGTGTCAGGGGGCTTTTCACCCCTCCACTTT
TRBV5-8	TRBD2	TRBJ2-5	16	once	CASSLVRGPRGETQYF	TGTGCCAGCAGCTTGGTCCGGGGTCCGCGGGGGGAGACCCAGTACTTC
TRBV5-1	TRBD1	TRBJ1-5	14	.	CASSLGDRNQPQHF	TGCGCCAGCAGCTTGGGGGACAGGAATCAGCCCCAGCATTTT
TRBV5-1	TRBD1	TRBJ1-4	14	.	CASSKGQGDEKLFF	TGCGCCAGCAGCAAGGGACAGGGGGATGAAAAACTGTTTTTT
TRBV3-1/TRBV3-2	TRBD1	TRBJ1-1	13	.	CASSQSGTGKAFF	TGTGCCAGCAGCCAATCCGGGACAGGGAAAGCTTTCTTT
TRBV5-1	.	TRBJ1-1	14	.	CASSDQGLNTEAFF	TGCGCCAGCTCGGATCAGGGCCTGAACACTGAAGCTTTCTTT
TRBV27	.	TRBJ1-6	15	few	CASSLLGGLNSPLHF	TGTGCCAGCAGTTTATTGGGCGGCCTAAATTCACCCCTCCACTTT
TRBV14	TRBD1	TRBJ1-5	14	.	CASSHGTGNQPQHF	TGTGCCAGCAGCCATGGGACAGGCAATCAGCCCCAGCATTTT
TRBV27	TRBD1	TRBJ1-2	15	.	CASSLSRTGGYGYTF	TGTGCCAGCAGTTTATCCCGGACAGGGGGGTATGGCTACACCTTC
TRBV7-3	.	TRBJ1-5	13	.	CASSLMPGQPQHF	TGTGCCAGCAGCTTAATGCCGGGTCAGCCCCAGCATTTT
TRBV5-1	.	TRBJ1-4	15	.	CASSSTGRTNEKLFF	TGCGCCAGCAGCTCTACAGGGAGAACTAATGAAAAACTGTTTTTT
TRBV15	.	TRBJ1-5	15	.	CATSRDWGGVQPQHF	TGTGCCACCAGCAGAGATTGGGGAGGCGTCCAGCCCCAGCATTTT
TRBV5-1	.	TRBJ1-1	14	.	CASSLEWGPTEAFF	TGCGCCAGCAGCTTGGAGTGGGGACCCACTGAAGCTTTCTTT
TRBV6-5	TRBD2	TRBJ2-1	14	.	CASVWDYTYNEQFF	TGTGCCAGCGTTTGGGACTATACCTACAATGAGCAGTTCTTC
TRBV5-4	.	TRBJ1-1	13	.	CASAEQPNTEAFF	TGTGCCAGCGCAGAACAACCGAACACTGAAGCTTTCTTT
TRBV6-5	.	TRBJ2-7	13	.	CASSTGTHYEQYF	TGTGCCAGCAGCACCGGGACACACTACGAGCAGTACTTC
TRBV14	.	TRBJ2-1	13	.	CASSQVLQGKQFF	TGTGCCAGCAGCCAAGTGCTCCAGGGTAAGCAGTTCTTC
TRBV29-1	.	TRBJ2-1	16	.	CSVSAERAGTVNEQFF	TGCAGCGTTTCTGCTGAAAGGGCGGGGACCGTCAATGAGCAGTTCTTC
TRBV10-3	TRBD1	TRBJ1-1	15	.	CAISVAPTGGTEAFF	TGTGCCATCAGTGTGGCCCCCACAGGGGGCACTGAAGCTTTCTTT
TRBV10-3	TRBD1	TRBJ1-2	13	.	CAIAGTGVSGYTF	TGTGCCATCGCCGGGACAGGGGTGTCCGGCTACACCTTC
TRBV7-9	.	TRBJ2-1	14	.	CASSLRQTYNEQFF	TGTGCCAGCAGCTTAAGACAGACCTACAATGAGCAGTTCTTC
TRBV30	.	TRBJ2-1	9	.	CACNNEQFF	TGTGCCTGCAACAATGAGCAGTTCTTC
TRBV29-1	.	TRBJ2-3	16	.	CSVGRVGGRQTDTQYF	TGCAGCGTTGGAAGGGTAGGGGGGCGCCAGACAGATACGCAGTATTTT
TRBV9	.	TRBJ2-2	15	.	CASSVRGRDTGELFF	TGTGCCAGCAGCGTACGTGGCAGAGATACCGGGGAGCTGTTTTTT
TRBV25-1	TRBD1	TRBJ2-2	16	.	CASSEFDRAVTGELFF	TGTGCCAGCAGTGAATTCGACAGGGCGGTAACCGGGGAGCTGTTTTTT
TRBV5-6	.	TRBJ2-1	17	.	CASSPQAARGYYNEQFF	TGTGCCAGCAGCCCCCAGGCAGCCCGAGGCTATTACAATGAGCAGTTCTTC
TRBV14	.	TRBJ1-2	13	.	CASSQGQFYGYTF	TGTGCCAGCAGCCAAGGACAGTTCTATGGCTACACCTTC
TRBV6-5	.	TRBJ1-1	12	.	CASSQLNTEAFF	TGTGCCAGCAGCCAATTGAACACTGAAGCTTTCTTT
TRBV30	.	TRBJ2-5	15	.	CAWSVGPSDQETQYF	TGTGCCTGGAGTGTGGGGCCCTCTGACCAAGAGACCCAGTACTTC
TRBV7-9	.	TRBJ2-7	14	.	CASSAGALSYEQYF	TGTGCCAGCAGCGCCGGCGCCCTCTCCTACGAGCAGTACTTC
TRBV25-1	TRBD1	TRBJ1-2	13	.	CASREDRDNGYTF	TGTGCCAGCAGAGAGGACAGGGACAATGGCTACACCTTC
TRBV7-8	.	TRBJ1-1	13	.	CASSFLRDAEAFF	TGTGCCAGCAGCTTCCTCAGGGACGCTGAAGCTTTCTTT
TRBV2	TRBD2	TRBJ2-2	15	.	CASTVTSGATGELFF	TGTGCCAGCACCGTGACTAGCGGGGCCACCGGGGAGCTGTTTTTT
TRBV10-1	.	TRBJ1-6	11	.	CASRVWSPLHF	TGCGCCAGCAGAGTTTGGTCACCCCTCCACTTT
TRBV19	.	TRBJ2-6	17	.	CASSPGPGSSGANVLTF	TGTGCCAGTAGCCCGGGACCGGGGAGCTCTGGGGCCAACGTCCTGACTTTC
TRBV19	.	TRBJ2-1	19	once	CASSIVPGAALPSYNEQFF	TGTGCCAGTAGTATAGTCCCCGGGGCGGCGCTACCCTCCTACAATGAGCAGTTCTTC
TRBV15	.	TRBJ2-3	14	.	CATSRDRALDTQYF	TGTGCCACCAGCAGAGACAGGGCCTTAGATACGCAGTATTTT